These 22 T cell receptor beta chains were sequenced from one sample in a study of cytomegalovirus exposure and HLA in healthy donors. With 60 Vbeta and 13 Jbeta primers, the PCR was carried out. Using immunoSEQ multiplex PCR, the repertoire was profiled, and TCRdb retains in-frame clones only, with some absent. Among 150,000 to 200,000 clones, 78% were seen once, and the ten largest hold 5% to 6%. Sequencing was done on a sample of PBMCs. The receptors shown here come from a woman in her twenties or thirties in good health and CMV-seropositive.

The gene calls are TRBV28 and TRBJ2-7, with D possibly TRBD2 on 5 matching bases. The CDR3 runs 13 residues. The germline V gene has CDR1 MDHEN and CDR2 SYDVKM. V was pared by 5 bases and J by 0 bases, with 8 bases between. The CDR3 DNA reads TGTGCCAGCAGTCCCGCGGGCTCCTACGAGCAGTACTTC. This translates into CASSPAGSYEQYF.

This chain connects TRBV28 to TRBJ2-7; weak D call: TRBD2 (6 bases). V lost 6 bases to trimming and J lost 2 bases, with 23 bases between them. The CDR3 runs 17 residues. Germline V lookup: CDR1 MDHEN, CDR2 SYDVKM. This chain's CDR3 is CASSTPSGTPNAYEQYF. CDR3 nucleotide sequence: TGTGCCAGCAGCACCCCTTCCGGGACTCCTAACGCCTACGAGCAGTACTTC.

This clone was seen more than once but under ten times. The rearrangement uses TRBV7-2 and TRBJ2-5; TRBD2 is a possible D gene (6 bases). V dropped 4 bases and J dropped 1 base, with 10 bases sitting between them. Germline V gene lookup returns CDR1 SGHTA and CDR2 FQGNSA. This CDR3 comprises 14 residues. CDR3 in amino acids: CASSWRGLQETQYF. Written as DNA, the CDR3 is TGTGCCAGCAGCTGGCGGGGCCTCCAAGAGACCCAGTACTTC. Filled out from reference TRBV7-2 and TRBJ2-5, the complete variable domain reads GAGVSQSPSNKVTEKGKDVELRCDPISGHTALYWYRQSLGQGLEFLIYFQGNSAPDKSGLPSDRFSAERTGGSVSTLTIQRTQQEDSAVYLCASSWRGLQETQYFGPGTRLLVL.

Only a few counts were recorded for this clone. V and J are TRBV7-9 and TRBJ1-2; no clear D. Trimming stripped 4 bases from V and 3 bases from J, with 9 bases between. The germline CDR1 and CDR2 sequences are SEHNR and FQNEAQ (reference sequence). The CDR3 spans 13 residues. The CDR3 DNA reads as TGTGCCAGCAGCTCGGAGTCCTACTATGGCTACACCTTC. Its protein is CASSSESYYGYTF.

V is TRBV5-6 and J is TRBJ1-5; 7 bases map to TRBD1. J gave up 2 bases and V 3 bases, and 8 bases lay outside the gene matches. Germline CDR1 SGHDT, CDR2 YYEEEE. The CDR3 has 16 residues. CDR3 nucleotides: TGTGCCAGCAGCTACCGGACAGGAATTGGCAATCAGCCCCAGCATTTT. Protein: CASSYRTGIGNQPQHF.

The chain recombines TRBV5-4 with TRBJ2-3; 10 nucleotides match TRBD2. Trimming removed 0 bases from V and 1 base from J; junction bases left unmatched: 8. The CDR3 spans 18 residues. CDR1 is SGHNT, CDR2 YYREEE, per germline (reference sequence). CDR3 nucleotides: TGTGCCAGCAGCTTGGATTCATCAAGCGGGAGGGGCACAGATACGCAGTATTTT. Amino acid sequence: CASSLDSSSGRGTDTQYF.

The chain links TRBV7-9 to TRBJ1-3; the D is unclear. Germline V lookup: CDR1 SEHNR, CDR2 FQNEAQ (reference sequence). V was pared by 0 bases and J by 8 bases, with 17 bases between. CDR3 length equals 16 residues. The DNA of the CDR3 is TGTGCCAGCAGCTTAGCGCGGGCTCTCCCTGGGGACACCATATATTTT. This gives the protein CASSLARALPGDTIYF.

V usage is TRBV9 and J usage is TRBJ2-3; 8 bases line up with TRBD2. Losses at the gene ends were 2 bases for V and 0 bases for J; bases not matched to a gene: 11. Germline assignment: CDR1 SGDLS and CDR2 YYNGEE. This CDR3 is built from 18 residues. The CDR3 here is CASSVRGTAGASTDTQYF. The DNA for the CDR3 is TGTGCCAGCAGCGTGAGGGGTACAGCGGGGGCCAGCACAGATACGCAGTATTTT.

This clone appeared a single time. The gene calls are TRBV7-9 and TRBJ2-1; 7 bases match TRBD2. V trimming: 6 bases; J trimming: 14 bases; junction bases outside the gene matches: 19. Per germline, CDR1 SEHNR and CDR2 FQNEAQ (reference sequence). The CDR3 is made up of 15 amino acids. CDR3 sequence (DNA): TGTGCCAGCAGTTTACCGGGACCCCCGGGAGGTTTGAAGTTCTTC. Protein product: CASSLPGPPGGLKFF. The complete variable domain, with remaining parts taken from reference TRBV7-9 and TRBJ2-1, reads DTGVSQNPRHKITKRGQNVTFRCDPISEHNRLYWYRQTLGQGPEFLTYFQNEAQLEKSRLLSDRFSAERPKGSFSTLEIQRTEQGDSAMYLCASSLPGPPGGLKFFGPGTRLTVL.

The V call is TRBV19, the J call TRBJ1-1, with a weak D call TRBD1 (5 bases). Germline CDR1 LNHDA, CDR2 SQIVND (reference sequence). The CDR3 loop spans 14 amino acids. V lost 2 bases to trimming and J lost 3 bases, with 10 bases between them. CDR3 sequence reads: CASSIRVGDTEAFF. CDR3 DNA: TGTGCCAGTAGTATACGGGTAGGGGACACTGAAGCTTTCTTT.

The V call is TRBV6-1, the J call TRBJ1-2; possibly TRBD1 for D (6 bases). The CDR3 length is 17 residues. Germline CDR1 and CDR2: MNHNS and SASEGT. The germline V and J ends were trimmed by 0 bases and 4 bases, with 18 bases remaining between them. The CDR3 DNA sequence: TGTGCCAGCAGTGAAGCGCTTCTTCGGGACAATCTCTATGGCTACACCTTC. It encodes CASSEALLRDNLYGYTF.

This clone was seen a few times. The chain is built from TRBV19 and TRBJ2-1, with D perhaps matching TRBD1 (5 bases). Germline V CDR1 and CDR2: LNHDA, SQIVND (reference sequence). The CDR3 has 16 residues. Trimming shortened V by 5 bases and J by 4 bases, and 18 bases separated the two germline ends. For the CDR3, the DNA is TGTGCCAGTAGTCTGCTAAGGGGCGGACAATACAATGAGCAGTTCTTC. This translates into CASSLLRGGQYNEQFF.

With regard to this clone: Other DNA sequences in the sample encode the same CDR3. This chain links TRBV4-3 with TRBJ1-6; D gene unclear. Germline loops: CDR1 LGHNA, CDR2 YSLEER. The CDR3 is 15 residues long. V was clipped by 0 bases and J by 5 bases, with 8 bases between them. The CDR3: CASSQDLRDNSPLHF. CDR3 sequence (DNA): TGCGCCAGCAGCCAAGATTTGCGGGATAATTCACCCCTCCACTTT.

The chain is built from TRBV4-1 and TRBJ1-2, with 11 positions matching TRBD1. J was trimmed by 4 bases and V by 1 base; bases with no gene match: 11. The CDR3 consists of 18 residues. Germline assignment: CDR1 MGHRA and CDR2 YSYEKL. The CDR3 loop is CASSQVPRTGGAGYGYTF. CDR3 DNA: TGCGCCAGCAGCCAAGTCCCCCGGACAGGGGGCGCCGGCTATGGCTACACCTTC.

The chain employs TRBV5-1 and TRBJ2-3; 8 nucleotides align to TRBD1. Germline assignment: CDR1 SGHRS and CDR2 YFSETQ. Trimming removed 2 bases from V and 4 bases from J; junction bases left unmatched: 3. The CDR3 runs to 14 residues. The CDR3 region is CASSLHRGADTQYF. CDR3 nucleotide sequence: TGCGCCAGCAGCTTACACAGGGGGGCAGATACGCAGTATTTT.

The chain uses TRBV6-5 and TRBJ2-7, with D perhaps TRBD2 (6 bases). The V gene lost 8 bases and the J gene lost 4 bases, with 18 bases spanning the gap. This CDR3 has 14 residues. Germline CDR1 MNHEY, CDR2 SVGAGI. The CDR3 here is CASGGTRLWYEQYF. Written as DNA, the CDR3 is TGTGCCAGCGGGGGGACGCGACTTTGGTACGAGCAGTACTTC.

The chain is built from TRBV6-5 and TRBJ1-3; 8 bases are shared with TRBD1. CDR3 length equals 14 residues. In germline, CDR1 is MNHEY, CDR2 SVGAGI. The trim removed 2 bases at V and 6 bases at J, leaving 3 bases unmatched. The CDR3 DNA sequence: TGTGCCAGCAGTTACGGGGGACAGGAAAACACCATATATTTT. Its translation: CASSYGGQENTIYF.

The chain employs TRBV7-9 and TRBJ2-3; D is unclear. The length of the CDR3 is 12 residues. V was cut by 5 bases and J by 5 bases, with 8 bases left in between. Germline values: CDR1 SEHNR, CDR2 FQNEAQ (reference sequence). DNA of the CDR3: TGTGCCAGCAGCCTACCGGGAGATACGCAGTATTTT. It is translated as CASSLPGDTQYF.

The chain is built from TRBV5-8 and TRBJ1-2; D gene uncertain. Per the germline V gene, CDR1 is SGHTS and CDR2 is YDEGEE. The V end was cut by 2 bases, the J end by 3 bases, with 5 bases between. The CDR3 spans 12 residues. The CDR3 bases are TGTGCCAGCAGCTTTAATGACTATGGCTACACCTTC. It codes for CASSFNDYGYTF.

The chain carries TRBV5-6 and TRBJ2-7; 7 bases are a match to TRBD1. The CDR3 is made up of 15 amino acids. The ends lost 3 bases at V and 4 bases at J; junction bases unmatched: 10. In germline, CDR1 is SGHDT, CDR2 YYEEEE. The CDR3 DNA follows: TGTGCCAGCAGCTCCACTGGGACAGAAGTTTACGAGCAGTACTTC. This translates into CASSSTGTEVYEQYF.

The chain links TRBV5-6 to TRBJ2-5; TRBD1 aligns across 7 bases. This CDR3 comprises 16 residues. The germline V gene encodes CDR1 SGHDT and CDR2 YYEEEE. V dropped 4 bases and J dropped 2; count of bases not matched to a gene: 11. The CDR3 region has the DNA TGTGCCAGCAGCCTATGGTATTGGGACAGACAAGAGACCCAGTACTTC. Translating it yields CASSLWYWDRQETQYF.

The rearrangement uses TRBV2 and TRBJ2-4, with D possibly being TRBD2 (5 bases). In germline, CDR1 is SNHLY, CDR2 FYNNEI. Trimming pared 2 bases from V and 0 bases from J, leaving 8 bases between. The CDR3 has 15 amino acids. The CDR3 nucleotides are TGTGCCAGCAGTGAAAGCGGTCTAGCCAAAAACATTCAGTACTTC. It is translated as CASSESGLAKNIQYF.